This T cell receptor (beta chain) stems from a study of cytomegalovirus exposure and HLA in healthy donors. Amplification used 60 Vbeta primers and 13 Jbeta primers. Sequenced by immunoSEQ multiplex PCR; TCRdb stores in-frame clones only, minus some. The data show about 160,000 clones, around 77% seen once. The CDR3 has 11 residues. Trimming removed 3 bases at V and 7 bases at J, with 7 bases between. Germline CDR1 SGDLS, CDR2 YYNGEE. Sequencing was done on a sample of PBMCs. This clonotype was obtained from a man aged 45-65 years in good health and CMV-seropositive. The J gene is TRBJ1-2, the V gene TRBV9; the D gene is possibly TRBD1 (6 bases). The CDR3 DNA sequence: TGTGCCAGCAGCGACAGGGTTGGCTACACCTTC. This encodes CASSDRVGYTF. The full variable domain, rest sourced from reference TRBV9 and TRBJ1-2, is DSGVTQTPKHLITATGQRVTLRCSPRSGDLSVYWYQQSLDQGLQFLIQYYNGEERAKGNILERFSAQQFPDLHSELNLSSLELGDSALYFCASSDRVGYTFGSGTRLTVV.